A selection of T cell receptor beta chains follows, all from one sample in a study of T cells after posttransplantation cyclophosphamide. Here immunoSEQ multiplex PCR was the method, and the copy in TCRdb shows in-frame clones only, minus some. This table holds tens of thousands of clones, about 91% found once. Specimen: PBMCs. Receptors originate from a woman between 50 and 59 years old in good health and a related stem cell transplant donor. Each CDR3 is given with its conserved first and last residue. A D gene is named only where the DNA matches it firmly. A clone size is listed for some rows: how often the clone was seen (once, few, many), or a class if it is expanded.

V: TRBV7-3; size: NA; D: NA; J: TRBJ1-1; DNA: TGTGCCAGCAGCTTACTTTCCACAGGCACTGAAGCTTTCTTT; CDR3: CASSLLSTGTEAFF
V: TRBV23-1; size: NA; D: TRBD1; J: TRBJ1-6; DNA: TGCGCCAGCAGTTTGAACCCACCCGAACCGGGACAGGGTGTAGATAATTCACCCCTCCACTTT; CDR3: CASSLNPPEPGQGVDNSPLHF
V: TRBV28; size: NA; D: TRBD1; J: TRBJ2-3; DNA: TGTGCCAGCAGTCCCAACCGGGACAGGGGAAGGGATACGCAGTATTTT; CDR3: CASSPNRDRGRDTQYF
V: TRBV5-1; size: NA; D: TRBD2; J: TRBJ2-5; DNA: TGCGCCAGCAGCTTCCCAGTTAGCGGGGGGCAAGAAGAGACCCAGTACTTC; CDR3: CASSFPVSGGQEETQYF
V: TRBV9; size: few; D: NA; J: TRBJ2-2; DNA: TGTGCCAGCAGCGTAGATCCGTCTACCGGGGAGCTGTTTTTT; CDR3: CASSVDPSTGELFF
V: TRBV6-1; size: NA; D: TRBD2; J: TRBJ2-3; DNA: TGTGCCAGCAGTCTGGGGAGGGGACGGACAGATACGCAGTATTTT; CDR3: CASSLGRGRTDTQYF
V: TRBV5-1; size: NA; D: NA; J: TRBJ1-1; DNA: TGCGCCAGCAGCTTGAGCACGGTGAACACTGAAGCTTTCTTT; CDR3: CASSLSTVNTEAFF
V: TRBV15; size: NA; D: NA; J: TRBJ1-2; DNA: TGTGCCACCAGCTCCCGGGACACTGGGTATGGCTACACCTTC; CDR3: CATSSRDTGYGYTF
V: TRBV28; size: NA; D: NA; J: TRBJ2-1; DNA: TGTGCCAGCAGTTCCCCCCAGCGCAACTCCTACAATGAGCAGTTCTTC; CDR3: CASSSPQRNSYNEQFF
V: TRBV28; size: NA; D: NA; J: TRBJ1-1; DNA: TGTGCCAGCAGTTTACAGTCCTGGACTGAAGCTTTCTTT; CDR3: CASSLQSWTEAFF
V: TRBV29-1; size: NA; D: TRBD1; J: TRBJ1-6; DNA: TGCAGCGCTCAAACAGGGGGTAATTCCCCCCTCCACTTT; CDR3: CSAQTGGNSPLHF
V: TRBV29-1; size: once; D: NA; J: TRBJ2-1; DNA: TGCAGCGTTGGGGGGGAAGCCAATGAGCAGTTCTTC; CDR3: CSVGGEANEQFF
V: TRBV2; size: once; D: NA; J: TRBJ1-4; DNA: TGTGCCAGCAGGTACCAGGGGTATAATGAAAAACTGTTTTTT; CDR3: CASRYQGYNEKLFF
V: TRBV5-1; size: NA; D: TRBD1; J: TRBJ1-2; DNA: TGCGCCAGCAGTACAGGGGGCGACTATGGCTACACCTTC; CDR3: CASSTGGDYGYTF
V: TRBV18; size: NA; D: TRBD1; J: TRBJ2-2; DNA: TGTGCCAGCTCACCGGCCGGGACAGGGTCCCACACCGGGGAGCTGTTTTTT; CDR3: CASSPAGTGSHTGELFF
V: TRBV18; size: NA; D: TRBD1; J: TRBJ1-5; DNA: TGTGCCAGCTCACCTATAGGGACAGGGTCGGGTCGAGGCAATCAGCCCCAGCATTTT; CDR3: CASSPIGTGSGRGNQPQHF
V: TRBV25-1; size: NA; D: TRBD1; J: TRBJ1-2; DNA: TGTGCCAGCAGTTGGGCCGGGACAGAGTATGGCTACACCTTC; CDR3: CASSWAGTEYGYTF
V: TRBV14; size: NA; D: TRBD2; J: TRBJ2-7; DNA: TGTGCCAGCAGCCAAATAGTTAATAAGGCGGGACTAGCGATCTACGAGCAGTACTTC; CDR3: CASSQIVNKAGLAIYEQYF